This T cell receptor (beta chain) comes out of a study of OX40 agonist ivuxolimab in advanced cancers. Across the whole study: The study reported partial responses in three patients: one hepatocellular carcinoma, two cutaneous melanoma.

V lost 4 bases, J lost 6 bases, and 21 bases lay in between. The V gene's germline CDR1 is SQVTM and CDR2 ANQGSEA. CDR3 length: 15 residues. The sampling schedule covered blood at baseline, cycle 4 day 1, and cycle 7 day 1. Produced via immunoSEQ multiplex PCR; TCRdb's table is partial and in-frame only. The sample gives approximately 71,000 clones, around 83% of which show up once; around 0.75% is in the top ten. Sequencing was performed on CD4+ or CD8+ T cells sorted from blood, taken in a trial of the OX40 agonist ivuxolimab. This receptor was taken from an adult with an advanced solid tumor such as melanoma, head and neck, liver or kidney cancer. The V gene is TRBV29-1, the J gene TRBJ2-5; maybe TRBD1 (7 bases). The CDR3 DNA follows: TGCAGCGTTGGTGGAGGGGGCGCTTCTCACCAGACCCAGTACTTC. This codes for CSVGGGGASHQTQYF.